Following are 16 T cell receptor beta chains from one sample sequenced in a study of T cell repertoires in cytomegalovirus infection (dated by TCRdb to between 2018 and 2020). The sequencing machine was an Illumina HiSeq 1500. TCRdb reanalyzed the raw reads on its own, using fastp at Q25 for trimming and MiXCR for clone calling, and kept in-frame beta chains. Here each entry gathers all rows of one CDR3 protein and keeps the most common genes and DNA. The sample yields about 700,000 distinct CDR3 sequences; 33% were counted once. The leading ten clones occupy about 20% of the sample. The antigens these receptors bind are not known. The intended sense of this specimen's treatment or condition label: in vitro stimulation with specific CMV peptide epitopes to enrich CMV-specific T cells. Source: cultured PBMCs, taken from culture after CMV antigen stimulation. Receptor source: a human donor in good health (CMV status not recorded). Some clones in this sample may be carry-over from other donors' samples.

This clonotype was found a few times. The CDR3 region has the DNA TGTGCCAGCAGTTTAGTGGGGAGGGCCTACAATGAGCAGTTCTTC. Its protein is CASSLVGRAYNEQFF. The V call is TRBV12-3 or TRBV12-4, the J call TRBJ2-1; 7 bases are a match to TRBD2. The junction had 2 bases not matched to a gene; V was cut back by 1 base and J by 2 bases. This CDR3 is built from 15 residues.

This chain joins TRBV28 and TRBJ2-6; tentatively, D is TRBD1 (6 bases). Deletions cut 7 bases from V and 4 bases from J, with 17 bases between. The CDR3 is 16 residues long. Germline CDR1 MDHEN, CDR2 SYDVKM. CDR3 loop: CASKKSPGAGANVLTF. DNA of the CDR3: TGTGCCAGCAAGAAGAGCCCAGGGGCCGGGGCCAACGTCCTGACTTTC.

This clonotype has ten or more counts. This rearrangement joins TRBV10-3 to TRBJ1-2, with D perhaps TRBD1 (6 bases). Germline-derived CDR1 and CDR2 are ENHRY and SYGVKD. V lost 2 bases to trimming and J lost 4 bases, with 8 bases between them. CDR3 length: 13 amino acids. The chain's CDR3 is CAISEGGAYGYTF. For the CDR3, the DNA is TGTGCCATCAGTGAGGGGGGGGCCTATGGCTACACCTTC.

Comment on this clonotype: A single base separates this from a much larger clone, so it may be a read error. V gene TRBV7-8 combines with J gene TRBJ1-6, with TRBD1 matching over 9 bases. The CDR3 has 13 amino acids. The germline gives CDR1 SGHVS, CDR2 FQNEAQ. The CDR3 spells CASHGTGSSPPHF. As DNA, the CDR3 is TGTGCCAGCCACGGGACAGGGAGTTCACCCCCCCACTTT.

The CDR3 loop reads CSARDGGPGELFF. CDR3 DNA sequence: TGCAGTGCTAGAGATGGTGGGCCCGGGGAGCTGTTTTTT. The chain has TRBV20-1 and TRBJ2-2; D uncertain. Germline V gene lookup returns CDR1 DFQATT and CDR2 SNEGSKA (reference sequence). V was clipped by 0 bases and J by 6 bases, with 8 bases between them. The CDR3 totals 13 residues.

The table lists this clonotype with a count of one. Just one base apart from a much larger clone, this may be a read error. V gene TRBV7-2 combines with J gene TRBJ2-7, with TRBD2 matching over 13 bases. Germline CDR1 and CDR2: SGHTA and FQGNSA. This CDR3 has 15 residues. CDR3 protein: CVSSSGLAGYYEQYF. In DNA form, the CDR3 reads TGTGTCAGCAGCTCGGGACTAGCGGGATATTACGAGCAGTACTTC.

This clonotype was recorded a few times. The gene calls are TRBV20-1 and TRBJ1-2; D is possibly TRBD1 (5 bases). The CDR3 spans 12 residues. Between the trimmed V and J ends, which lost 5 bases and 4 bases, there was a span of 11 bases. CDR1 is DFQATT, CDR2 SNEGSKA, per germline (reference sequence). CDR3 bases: TGCAGTGCTTACCGGGACCTCTATGGCTACACCTTC. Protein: CSAYRDLYGYTF.

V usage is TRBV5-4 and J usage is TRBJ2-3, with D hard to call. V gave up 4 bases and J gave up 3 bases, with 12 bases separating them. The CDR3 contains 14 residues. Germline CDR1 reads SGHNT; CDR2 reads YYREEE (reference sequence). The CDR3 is CASSPPTRTDTQYF. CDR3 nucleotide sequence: TGTGCCAGCAGCCCTCCTACGAGGACAGATACGCAGTATTTT.

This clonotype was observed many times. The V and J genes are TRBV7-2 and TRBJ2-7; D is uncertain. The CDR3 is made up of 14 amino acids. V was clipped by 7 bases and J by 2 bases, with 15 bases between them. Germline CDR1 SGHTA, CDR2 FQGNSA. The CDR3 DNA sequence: TGTGCCAGCACCGCGCGGTTCCCTGCCTACGAGCAGTACTTC. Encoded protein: CASTARFPAYEQYF.

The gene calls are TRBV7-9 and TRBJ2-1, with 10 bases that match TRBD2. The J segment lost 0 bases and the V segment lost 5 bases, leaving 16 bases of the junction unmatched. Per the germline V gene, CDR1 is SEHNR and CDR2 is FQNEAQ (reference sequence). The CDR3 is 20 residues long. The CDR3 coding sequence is TGTGCCAGCAGCCAGTTGGGGGGGCTAGCGGGGGAGAGCTCCTACAATGAGCAGTTCTTC. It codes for CASSQLGGLAGESSYNEQFF.

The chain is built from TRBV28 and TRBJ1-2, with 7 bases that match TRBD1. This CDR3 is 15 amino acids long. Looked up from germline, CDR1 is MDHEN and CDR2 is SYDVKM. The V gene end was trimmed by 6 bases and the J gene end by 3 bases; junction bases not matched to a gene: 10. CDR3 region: CASSQGQAGYYGYTF. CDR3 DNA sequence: TGTGCCAGCAGCCAAGGACAGGCCGGCTACTATGGCTACACCTTC.

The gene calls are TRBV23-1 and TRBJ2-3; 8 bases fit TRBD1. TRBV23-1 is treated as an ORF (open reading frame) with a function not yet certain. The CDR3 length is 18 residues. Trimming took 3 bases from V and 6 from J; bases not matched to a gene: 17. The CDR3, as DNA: TGCGCCAGCAGTCAGGTTAACCGGGACAGGCATGTTATCGATACGCAGTATTTT. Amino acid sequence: CASSQVNRDRHVIDTQYF.

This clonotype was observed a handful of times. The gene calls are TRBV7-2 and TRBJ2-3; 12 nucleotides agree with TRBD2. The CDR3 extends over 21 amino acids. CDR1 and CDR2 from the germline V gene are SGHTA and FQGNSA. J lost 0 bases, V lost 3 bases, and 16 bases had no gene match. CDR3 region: CASSFLALGLAGYPSTDTQYF. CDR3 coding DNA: TGTGCCAGCAGCTTTCTCGCCCTCGGACTAGCGGGATATCCTAGCACAGATACGCAGTATTTT.

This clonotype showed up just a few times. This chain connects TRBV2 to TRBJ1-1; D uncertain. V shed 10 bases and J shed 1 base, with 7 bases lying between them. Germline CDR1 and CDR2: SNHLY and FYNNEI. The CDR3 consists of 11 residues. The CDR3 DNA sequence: TGTGCCACCGTAGCGAACACTGAAGCTTTCTTT. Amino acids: CATVANTEAFF.

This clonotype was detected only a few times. CDR3 nucleotide sequence: TGTGCCGTCGGACACGGAAGCGAAAGGGAGCAGTACTTC. It is translated as CAVGHGSEREQYF. This chain connects TRBV10-3 to TRBJ2-7; possibly TRBD1 for D (5 bases). The V end was cut by 11 bases, the J end by 7 bases, with 21 bases between. This CDR3 comprises 13 residues. CDR1 ENHRY and CDR2 SYGVKD come from the germline V gene.

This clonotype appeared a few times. CDR3 sequence: CASRDSNEQFF. Here the CDR3 DNA reads TGTGCCAGCCGGGACTCCAATGAGCAGTTCTTC. The chain couples TRBV12-3 or TRBV12-4 to TRBJ2-1; D perhaps matches TRBD2 (6 bases). Trimming took 8 bases from V and 6 from J, leaving 8 bases between them. This CDR3 has 11 amino acids.